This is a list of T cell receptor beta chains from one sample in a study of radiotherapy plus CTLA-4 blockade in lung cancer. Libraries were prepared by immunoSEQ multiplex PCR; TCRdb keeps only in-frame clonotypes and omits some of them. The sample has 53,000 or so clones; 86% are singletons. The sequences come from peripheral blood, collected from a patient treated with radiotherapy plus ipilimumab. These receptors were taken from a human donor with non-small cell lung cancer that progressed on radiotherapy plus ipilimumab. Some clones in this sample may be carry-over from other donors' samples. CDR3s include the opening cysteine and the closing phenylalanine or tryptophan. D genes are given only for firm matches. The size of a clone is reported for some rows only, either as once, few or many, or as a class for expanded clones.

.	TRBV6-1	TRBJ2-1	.	TGTGCCAGCAGTGATACAGGGTTCACCTACAATGAGCAGTTCTTC	CASSDTGFTYNEQFF
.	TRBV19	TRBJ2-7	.	TGTGCCAGTAGCCATTTCTGGTTCGGCTCCTACGAGCAGTACTTC	CASSHFWFGSYEQYF
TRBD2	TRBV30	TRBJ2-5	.	TGTGCCTTATCCGGGACTAGCGGGGGGATCCAAGAGACCCAGTACTTC	CALSGTSGGIQETQYF
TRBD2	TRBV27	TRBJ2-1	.	TGTGCCAGCAGCATGACTAGCGGGAGGGCCTGGGTTCCGTTCTTC	CASSMTSGRAWVPFF
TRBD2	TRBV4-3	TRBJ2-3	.	TGCGCCAGCAGCCAAGATGCACTAGCGGGATTAGATACGCAGTATTTT	CASSQDALAGLDTQYF
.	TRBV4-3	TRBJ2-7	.	TGCGCCAGCAGCCAAGTTGGCGGTCAGGGTCCTTACGAGCAGTACTTC	CASSQVGGQGPYEQYF
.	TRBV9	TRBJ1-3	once	TGTGCCAGCAACCGTGGGGGCGGCCCTGGAAACACCATATATTTT	CASNRGGGPGNTIYF
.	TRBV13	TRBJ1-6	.	TGTGCCAGCAGCTTCTCCGGGTTGGCCTCACCCCTCCACTTT	CASSFSGLASPLHF
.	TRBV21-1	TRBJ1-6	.	TGTGCCAGCACGGAACGGGAGGGCTCACCCCTCCACTTT	CASTEREGSPLHF
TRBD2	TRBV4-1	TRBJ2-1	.	TGCGCCAGCAGCCAAGAATCCTCTTGGCTAGCGGGAGTAGGGTTCAATGAGCAGTTCTTC	CASSQESSWLAGVGFNEQFF
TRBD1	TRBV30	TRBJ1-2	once	TGTGCCTGGGACCCGGGACAGGGGTTTGGCTACACCTTC	CAWDPGQGFGYTF
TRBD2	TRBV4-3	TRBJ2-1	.	TGCGCCAGCAGCCAAGATCCCAATAGCGGGAGGGTGGGTCGCTACAATGAGCAGTTCTTC	CASSQDPNSGRVGRYNEQFF
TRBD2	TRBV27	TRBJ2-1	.	TGTGCCAGCACCGGACTAGCCAATGAGCAGTTCTTC	CASTGLANEQFF
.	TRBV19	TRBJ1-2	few	TGTGCCAGTAGTAGGTCCCAGGGGCGCTATGGCTACACCTTC	CASSRSQGRYGYTF
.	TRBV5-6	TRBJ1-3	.	TGTGCCAGCAGCCCCGCAGGGGTTGGAAACACCATATATTTT	CASSPAGVGNTIYF
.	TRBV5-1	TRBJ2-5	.	TGCGCCAGCCGGGGGTATGAGACCCAGTACTTC	CASRGYETQYF
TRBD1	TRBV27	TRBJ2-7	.	TGTGCCAGCAGAAGGGACAGGACCACCTACGAGCAGTACTTC	CASRRDRTTYEQYF
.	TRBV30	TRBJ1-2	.	TGTGCCTGGAGTGGACTGGAGGATGGCTATGGCTACACCTTC	CAWSGLEDGYGYTF
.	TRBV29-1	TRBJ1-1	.	TGCAGCGTTGAACAGAACACTGAAGCTTTCTTT	CSVEQNTEAFF
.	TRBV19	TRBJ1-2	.	TGTGCCAGTAGCCCGACAGGCGACTATGGCTACACCTTC	CASSPTGDYGYTF
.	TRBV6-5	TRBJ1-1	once	TGTGCCAGCAGCTCCCCTACAGGCACTGAAGCTTTCTTT	CASSSPTGTEAFF
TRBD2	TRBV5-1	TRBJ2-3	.	TGCGCCAGCAGCTTGACTAGCGGGAGAGTTGGAGATACGCAGTATTTT	CASSLTSGRVGDTQYF
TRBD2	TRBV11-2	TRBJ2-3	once	TGTGCCAGCAGCACACGAGTAGGACTAGCGGGAATCACAGATACGCAGTATTTT	CASSTRVGLAGITDTQYF
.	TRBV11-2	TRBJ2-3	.	TGTGCCAGCAGCTTAGAATACATCACAGATACGCAGTATTTT	CASSLEYITDTQYF
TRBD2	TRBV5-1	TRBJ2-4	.	TGCGCCAGCAACCCGGGACTAACCCCTATTGAAGGGTACATTCAGTACTTC	CASNPGLTPIEGYIQYF
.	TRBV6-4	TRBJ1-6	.	TGTGCCAGCAGTGACGGACAGTCTTTTTCACCCCTCCACTTT	CASSDGQSFSPLHF
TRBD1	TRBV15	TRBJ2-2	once	TGTGCCACCAGCAGAGGCCTTAGGACAGGGGGAGGGACCGGGGAGCTGTTTTTT	CATSRGLRTGGGTGELFF
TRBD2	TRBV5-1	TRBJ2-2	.	TGCGCCAGCAGCCATAGCGGGGGACTGAACACCGGGGAGCTGTTTTTT	CASSHSGGLNTGELFF
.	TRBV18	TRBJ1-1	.	TGTGCCAGCTCAGTGATGGATGGAGGTAGGAACACTGAAGCTTTCTTT	CASSVMDGGRNTEAFF
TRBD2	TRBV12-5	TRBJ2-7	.	TGTGCTAGTGGTTTAGTCCCTATGAGCGGGAGGTACGAGCAGTACTTC	CASGLVPMSGRYEQYF
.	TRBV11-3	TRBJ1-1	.	TGTGCCAGCAGCTTTTCAGGAGGGAACACTGAAGCTTTCTTT	CASSFSGGNTEAFF
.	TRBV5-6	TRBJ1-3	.	TGTGCCAGCAGTTTACTTTTATTGGGGGCGGTCGGAAACACCATATATTTT	CASSLLLLGAVGNTIYF
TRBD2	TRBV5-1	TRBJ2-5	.	TGCGCCAGCAGGGGGGGGCAAGAGACCCAGTACTTC	CASRGGQETQYF
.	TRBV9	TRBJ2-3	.	TGTGCCAGCAGCGCCCGGGGCACAGATACGCAGTATTTT	CASSARGTDTQYF
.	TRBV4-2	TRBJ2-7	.	TGTGCCAGCAGCCAAGATACCACAGAGGGCCACGAGCAGTACTTC	CASSQDTTEGHEQYF
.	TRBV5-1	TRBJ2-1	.	TGCGCCAGCAGGGCCGGGACTTCTCCTTCCCTTGAGCAGTTCTTC	CASRAGTSPSLEQFF
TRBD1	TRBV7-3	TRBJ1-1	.	TGTGCCAGCAGCTTAGAGGCAGGGGGTTTTAACACTGAAGCTTTCTTT	CASSLEAGGFNTEAFF
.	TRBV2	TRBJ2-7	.	TGTGCCAGCGGCCGGGACACCTACGAGCAGTACTTC	CASGRDTYEQYF
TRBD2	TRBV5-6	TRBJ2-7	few	TGTGCCAGCAGCCGTATTAGCGGGGGGTCCTACGAGCAGTACTTC	CASSRISGGSYEQYF
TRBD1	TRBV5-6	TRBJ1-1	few	TGTGCCAGCAGCGAGGGACAGGGATACACTGAAGCTTTCTTT	CASSEGQGYTEAFF
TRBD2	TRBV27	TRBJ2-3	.	TGTGCCAGCACCTCACGGGAGGGCCGCAGGTCAGGGGATACGCAGTATTTT	CASTSREGRRSGDTQYF
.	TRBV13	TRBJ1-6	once	TGTGCCAGCAGCTTCAAGGACACCTATAATTCACCCCTCCACTTT	CASSFKDTYNSPLHF
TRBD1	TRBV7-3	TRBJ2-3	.	TGTGCCAGCAGCTCGACAGGGCGTAGCACAGATACGCAGTATTTT	CASSSTGRSTDTQYF
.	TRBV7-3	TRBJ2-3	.	TGTGCCAGCAGCTCCCCCGGAGATACGCAGTATTTT	CASSSPGDTQYF
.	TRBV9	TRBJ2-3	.	TGTGCCAGCAGCGTAGTGGCGGCGGGTCCCACAGATACGCAGTATTTT	CASSVVAAGPTDTQYF
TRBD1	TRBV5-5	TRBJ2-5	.	TGTGCCAGCAGGGACTGGACAGGGGGAGAGACCCAGTACTTC	CASRDWTGGETQYF
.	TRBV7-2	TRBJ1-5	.	TGTGCCAGCAGCGCCCCAGGGTTTAGCAATCAGCCCCAGCATTTT	CASSAPGFSNQPQHF
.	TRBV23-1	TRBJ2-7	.	TGCGCCAGCACGAGAGGGAAGGCCTACGAGCAGTACTTC	CASTRGKAYEQYF